This T cell receptor beta chain is from a study of T cells in Graves' hyperthyroidism and ophthalmopathy. Researchers amplified the TCR beta CDR3 regions from RNA transcripts. Initially, a first-round RT-PCR of the TCR CDR3 employed the HTBI primer set. TCRdb fed the multiplex PCR reads into MiXCR, producing one record per CDR3 protein. The sample comprises hundreds of thousands of distinct CDR3 sequences, around 15% of which are singletons, and around 3.5% rests with the top ten. V trimming: 6 bases; J trimming: 8 bases; junction bases outside the gene matches: 6. The CDR3 extends over 13 amino acids. The germline gives CDR1 MNHNS, CDR2 SASEGT. The authors took PBMCs from 9.5 to 10 ml fresh peripheral blood. Whole-study findings and limits: Model predictions of ophthalmopathy came a median approximately 6 months before onset. The authors' 13 V-J model separated ophthalmopathy from stable hyperthyroidism. In blood, most of the thyroid clonotypes expanded above 0.001 were also present.

This clonotype was counted between two and nine times. Its antigen is unidentified. Specimen: blood. The rearrangement joins TRBV6-1 to TRBJ1-2; TRBD1 aligns across 10 bases. The receptor's source is a woman in her 40s with Graves' ophthalmopathy. The chain's CDR3 is CASRRTGGVGYTF. The CDR3 DNA reads TGTGCCAGCAGACGGACAGGGGGTGTAGGCTACACCTTC.